Below, 19 T cell receptor beta chains from the same sample are listed, as sequenced in a study of beta chain features in type 1 diabetes (dated by TCRdb to 2017 to 2018). Results and caveats for the whole study, not just this receptor: A moderate but significant shortening of TCRB CDR3 length was observed in type 1 diabetes patients in all four CD4+ subsets.

Preparation of the library involved the immunoSEQ multiplex PCR assay. The entire amount of isolated RNA was reverse transcribed using the High Capacity cDNA Reverse Transcription Kit, so the sequenced TCRB transcripts were expressed ones. TCRdb took over this immuneACCESS table, retaining in-frame rearrangements with V and J assigned. Such tables are incomplete; in checked studies, under half of the missing clones stem from an unresolved V gene, and the remainder is unexplained. The sample includes around 180,000 clones, with less than 10% observed a single time. Roughly 0.46% of the sample is in the top ten clones. Their antigens remain unidentified. Sequenced input: central memory CD4+ T cells from blood. These receptors were taken from a man aged 18 to 30 with type 1 diabetes.

The chain uses TRBV6-5 and TRBJ1-1, with unresolved D. V shed 7 bases and J shed 2 bases, with 11 bases lying between them. CDR1 MNHEY and CDR2 SVGAGI come from the germline V gene. The CDR3 runs 13 residues. CDR3 DNA: TGTGCCAGCACCCGCGGTCATAACACTGAAGCTTTCTTT. It is translated as CASTRGHNTEAFF.

Only a few counts were recorded for this clone. The rearrangement links TRBV23-1 to TRBJ2-5, with a possible D match to TRBD1 (5 bases). TRBV23-1 qualifies as an ORF whose function is uncertain. The length of the CDR3 is 15 residues. V dropped 3 bases and J dropped 2 bases, with 13 bases sitting between them. CDR3 DNA sequence: TGCGCCAGCAGTCATACGACAGCCACTCAAGAGACCCAGTACTTC. It encodes CASSHTTATQETQYF.

This rearrangement joins TRBV27 to TRBJ2-1; D possibly corresponds to TRBD2 (6 bases). Trimming stripped 3 bases from V and 5 bases from J, with 11 bases between. Per the germline V gene, CDR1 is MNHEY and CDR2 is SMNVEV (reference sequence). This CDR3 region has 14 residues. CDR3 DNA: TGTGCCAGCAGTTTCCCCGGGGGAGACAATGAGCAGTTCTTC. Protein product: CASSFPGGDNEQFF.

This chain connects TRBV7-9 to TRBJ1-3, with 7 bases aligning to TRBD1. The germline V gene has CDR1 SEHNR and CDR2 FQNEAQ (reference sequence). The trim removed 6 bases at V and 8 bases at J, leaving 13 bases unmatched. The CDR3 has 15 amino acids. CDR3 DNA sequence: TGTGCCAGCAGTTGGGCCGGGACAGTCGAACACACCATATATTTT. Translation gives CASSWAGTVEHTIYF.

This clone was found a few times. V and J are TRBV5-1 and TRBJ2-7; no clear D. Trimming left V 4 bases short and J 5 bases short, with 16 bases between. From germline, CDR1 is SGHRS and CDR2 YFSETQ. This CDR3 contains 14 residues. Here the CDR3 reads CASSPISNPNEQYF. In DNA, the CDR3 is TGCGCCAGCAGCCCTATTAGTAATCCCAACGAGCAGTACTTC.

The chain employs TRBV15 and TRBJ2-7, with 11 bases aligning to TRBD1. The CDR3 runs to 15 residues. Germline trimming cut 2 bases from V and 3 bases from J; bases unmatched to any gene: 3. CDR1 is LNHNV and CDR2 is YYDKDF in the germline V gene (reference sequence). CDR3 loop: CATSRPGTGGYEQYF. CDR3 in DNA: TGTGCCACCAGCAGACCCGGGACAGGGGGCTACGAGCAGTACTTC.

The CDR3 reads CAWSELTNQPQHF. The DNA of the CDR3 is TGTGCCTGGAGCGAGCTAACGAATCAGCCCCAGCATTTT. This chain joins TRBV30 and TRBJ1-5; D ambiguous. V was trimmed by 3 bases and J by 4 bases, leaving 10 bases between them. Germline CDR1 and CDR2: GTSNPN and SVGIG (reference sequence). This CDR3 spans 13 amino acids.

The V call is TRBV6-5, the J call TRBJ1-6; 9 bases line up with TRBD1. Losses at the gene ends were 5 bases for V and 5 bases for J; bases not matched to a gene: 4. The length of the CDR3 is 15 residues. CDR1 is MNHEY, CDR2 SVGAGI, per germline. Written as DNA, the CDR3 is TGTGCCAGCAGTGGCTGGGACAGGGATAATTCACCCCTCCACTTT. This encodes CASSGWDRDNSPLHF.

V and J are TRBV18 and TRBJ1-2; TRBD1 is a possible D gene (5 bases). CDR1 is KGHSH, CDR2 LQKENI, per germline. The CDR3 is 12 amino acids. The germline V and J ends were trimmed by 6 bases and 4 bases, with 9 bases remaining between them. As DNA, the CDR3 is TGTGCCAGCTCCCTCGACAGCTATGGCTACACCTTC. It encodes CASSLDSYGYTF.

This clone was counted a few times. The chain joins TRBV5-4 to TRBJ1-1; the D gene is possibly TRBD1 (6 bases). Germline-derived CDR1 and CDR2 are SGHNT and YYREEE (reference sequence). The CDR3 spans 18 residues. Trimming removed 3 bases from V and 0 bases from J, with 21 bases in between. The CDR3 DNA follows: TGTGCCAGCAGCTCCGGAGCCCAGACAGGCCGTATGAACACTGAAGCTTTCTTT. It translates to CASSSGAQTGRMNTEAFF.

This clone was seen a few times. The J gene is TRBJ2-3, the V gene TRBV7-2, with 13 positions matching TRBD2. Germline assignment: CDR1 SGHTA and CDR2 FQGNSA. The V segment lost 2 bases and the J segment 3 bases; nucleotides outside the gene matches: 11. The CDR3 is 19 residues long. The CDR3: CASSLHFPGLAGSTDTQYF. The CDR3 region has the DNA TGTGCCAGCAGCTTACATTTCCCGGGACTAGCGGGAAGTACAGATACGCAGTATTTT.

This rearrangement joins TRBV6-1 to TRBJ2-2; D may be TRBD1 (5 bases). V lost 6 bases and J lost 4, with 15 bases in between. This CDR3 region has 15 residues. Germline V gene data show CDR1 as MNHNS and CDR2 as SASEGT. The CDR3 DNA reads as TGTGCCAGCAGGACGGACACAATTTCCACCGGGGAGCTGTTTTTT. Its translation: CASRTDTISTGELFF.

The chain links TRBV30 to TRBJ2-7; the match to TRBD2 covers 8 bases. CDR3 size: 16 residues. Looked up from germline, CDR1 is GTSNPN and CDR2 is SVGIG (reference sequence). With V trimmed by 0 bases and J by 2 bases, 9 bases remained unmatched. CDR3 in amino acids: CAWSVWEAGGPYEQYF. In DNA, the CDR3 is TGTGCCTGGAGTGTATGGGAGGCGGGGGGCCCCTACGAGCAGTACTTC.

The chain carries TRBV21-1 and TRBJ2-2; the DNA was not compared with TRBD2, the D call given in the table. TRBV21-1 is a pseudogene. The length of the CDR3 is 16 residues. For the CDR3, the DNA is TGTGCCAGCAGCAAAGTTCGGCGGATGAACACCGGGGAGCTGTTTTTT. Its protein is CASSKVRRMNTGELFF.

This clone was recorded a few times. The V call is TRBV27, the J call TRBJ1-6; D gene ambiguous. This CDR3 has 12 residues. V shed 7 bases and J shed 4 bases, with 5 bases lying between them. Germline V lookup: CDR1 MNHEY, CDR2 SMNVEV (reference sequence). This CDR3 reads CASMQYNSPLHF. The CDR3, as DNA: TGTGCCAGCATGCAGTATAATTCACCCCTCCACTTT.

There are a few counts of this clone. V is TRBV19 and J is TRBJ2-3; 7 positions match TRBD1. Germline lookup yields CDR1 LNHDA and CDR2 SQIVND (reference sequence). V shed 3 bases and J 6 bases; nucleotides not matched to a gene: 3. The CDR3 spans 13 residues. CDR3 protein: CASSITGEDTQYF. CDR3 in DNA: TGTGCCAGTAGTATTACAGGGGAGGATACGCAGTATTTT.

The rearrangement links TRBV19 to TRBJ1-5; D might be TRBD1 (5 bases). V was shortened by 3 bases and J by 7 bases, with 16 bases between the two germline ends. This CDR3 region has 15 residues. Looked up from germline, CDR1 is LNHDA and CDR2 is SQIVND (reference sequence). DNA for the CDR3: TGTGCCAGTAGTATGTACCAGGGTGGGGAACAGCCCCAGCATTTT. It is translated as CASSMYQGGEQPQHF.

This clone came up a few times. The chain has TRBV5-1 and TRBJ2-7; TRBD1 might be the D (6 bases). The germline V gene has CDR1 SGHRS and CDR2 YFSETQ. The CDR3 is 13 residues long. V was trimmed by 4 bases and J by 3 bases, leaving 11 bases between them. The CDR3 region has the DNA TGCGCCAGCAGCACTGAACAGGGCTACGAGCAGTACTTC. It encodes CASSTEQGYEQYF.

The J gene is TRBJ1-2, the V gene TRBV7-9; 11 bases fit TRBD1. The CDR3 length is 14 residues. Losses at the gene ends were 5 bases for V and 6 bases for J; bases not matched to a gene: 5. In germline, CDR1 is SEHNR, CDR2 FQNEAQ (reference sequence). The CDR3 here is CASSVGQGADGYTF. CDR3 DNA: TGTGCCAGCAGCGTAGGACAGGGGGCGGATGGCTACACCTTC.